The text below deals with one T cell receptor (beta chain). Its antigen is undetermined. The sample comes from a study of vaccination and CD4 T cells after COVID-19. The treatment denotes: roughly 11-day PBMC culture with coronavirus spike peptide pools or control peptides (ViraFEST assay). Cultured CD4+ T cell DNA underwent sequencing with the Oncomine TCR Beta short-read assay. A single record per CDR3 protein comes from TCRdb applying MiXCR to the PCR reads. The data hold around 26,000 distinct CDR3 sequences, with 35% to 50% observed a single time. Per germline, CDR1 ENHRY and CDR2 SYGVKD. The trim removed 6 bases at V and 6 bases at J, leaving 7 bases unmatched. The CDR3 totals 16 residues.

The rearrangement joins TRBV10-3 to TRBJ2-1; 14 bases are shared with TRBD2. Sequenced: CD4+ T cells from blood, cultured in vitro. This sequence originates from a human donor who had recovered from COVID-19. The DNA for the CDR3 is TGTGCCATCAGACCCGGGACTAGCGGGAGTATCAATGAGCAGTTCTTC. Translated: CAIRPGTSGSINEQFF.